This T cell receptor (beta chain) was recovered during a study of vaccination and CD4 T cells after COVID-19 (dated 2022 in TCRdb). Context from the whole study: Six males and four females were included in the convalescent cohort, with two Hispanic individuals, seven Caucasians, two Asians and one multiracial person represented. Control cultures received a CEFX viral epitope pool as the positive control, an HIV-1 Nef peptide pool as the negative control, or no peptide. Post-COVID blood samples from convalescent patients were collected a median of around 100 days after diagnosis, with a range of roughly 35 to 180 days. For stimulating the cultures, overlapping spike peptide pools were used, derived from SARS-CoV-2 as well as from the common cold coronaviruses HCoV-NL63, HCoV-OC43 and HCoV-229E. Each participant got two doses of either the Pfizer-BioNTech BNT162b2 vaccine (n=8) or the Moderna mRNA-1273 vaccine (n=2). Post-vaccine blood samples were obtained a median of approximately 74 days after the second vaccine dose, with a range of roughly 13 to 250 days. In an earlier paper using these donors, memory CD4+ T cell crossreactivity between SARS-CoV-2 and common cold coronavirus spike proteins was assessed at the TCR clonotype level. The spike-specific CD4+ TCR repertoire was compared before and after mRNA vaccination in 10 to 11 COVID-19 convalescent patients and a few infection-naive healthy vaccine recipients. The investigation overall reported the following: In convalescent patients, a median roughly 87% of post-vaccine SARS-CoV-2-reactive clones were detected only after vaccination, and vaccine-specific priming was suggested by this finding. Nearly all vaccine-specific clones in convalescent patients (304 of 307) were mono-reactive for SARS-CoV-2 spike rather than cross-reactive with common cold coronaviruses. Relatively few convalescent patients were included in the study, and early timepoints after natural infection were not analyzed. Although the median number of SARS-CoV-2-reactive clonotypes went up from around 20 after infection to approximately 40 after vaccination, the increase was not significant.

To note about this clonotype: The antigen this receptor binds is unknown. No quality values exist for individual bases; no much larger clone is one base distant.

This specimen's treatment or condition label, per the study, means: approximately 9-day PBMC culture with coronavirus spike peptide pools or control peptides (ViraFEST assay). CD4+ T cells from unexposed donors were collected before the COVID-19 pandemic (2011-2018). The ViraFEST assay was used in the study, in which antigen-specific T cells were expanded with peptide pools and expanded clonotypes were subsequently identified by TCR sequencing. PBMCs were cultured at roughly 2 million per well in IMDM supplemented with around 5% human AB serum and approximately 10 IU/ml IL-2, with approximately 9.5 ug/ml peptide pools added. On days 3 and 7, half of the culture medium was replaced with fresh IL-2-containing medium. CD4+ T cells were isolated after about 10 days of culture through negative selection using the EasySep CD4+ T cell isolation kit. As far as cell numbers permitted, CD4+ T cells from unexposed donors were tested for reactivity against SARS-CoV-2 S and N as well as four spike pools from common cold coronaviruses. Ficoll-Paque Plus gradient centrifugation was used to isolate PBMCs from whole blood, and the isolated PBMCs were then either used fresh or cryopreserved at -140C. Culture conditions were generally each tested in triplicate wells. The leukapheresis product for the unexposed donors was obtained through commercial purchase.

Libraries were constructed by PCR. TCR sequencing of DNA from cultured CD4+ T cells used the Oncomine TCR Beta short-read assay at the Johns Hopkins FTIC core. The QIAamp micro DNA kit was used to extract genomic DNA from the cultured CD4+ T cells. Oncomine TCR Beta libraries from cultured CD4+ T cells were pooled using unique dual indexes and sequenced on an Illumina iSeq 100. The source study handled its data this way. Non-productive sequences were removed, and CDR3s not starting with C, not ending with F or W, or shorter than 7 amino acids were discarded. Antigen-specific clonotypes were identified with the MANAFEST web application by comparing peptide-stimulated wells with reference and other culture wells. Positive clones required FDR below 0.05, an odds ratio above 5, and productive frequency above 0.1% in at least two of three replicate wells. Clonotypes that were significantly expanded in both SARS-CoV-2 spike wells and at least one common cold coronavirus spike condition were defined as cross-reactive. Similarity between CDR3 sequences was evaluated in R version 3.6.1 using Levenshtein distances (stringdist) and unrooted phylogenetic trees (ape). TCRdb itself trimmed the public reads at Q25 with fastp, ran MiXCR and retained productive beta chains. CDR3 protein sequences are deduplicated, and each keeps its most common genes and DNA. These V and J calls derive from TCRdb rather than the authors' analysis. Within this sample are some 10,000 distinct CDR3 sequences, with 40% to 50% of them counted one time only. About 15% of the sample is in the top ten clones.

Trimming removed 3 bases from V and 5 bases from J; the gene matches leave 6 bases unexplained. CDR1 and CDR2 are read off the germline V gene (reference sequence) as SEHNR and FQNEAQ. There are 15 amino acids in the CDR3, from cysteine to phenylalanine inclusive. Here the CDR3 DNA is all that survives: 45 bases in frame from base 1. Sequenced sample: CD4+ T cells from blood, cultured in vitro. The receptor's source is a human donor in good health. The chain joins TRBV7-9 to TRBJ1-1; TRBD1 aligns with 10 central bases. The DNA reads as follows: TGTGCCAGCAGCTTTAGGACAGGGGGGGGGACTGAAGCTTTCTTT. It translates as CASSFRTGGGTEAFF.